The entry below describes one TCR beta chain. V was clipped by 6 bases and J by 3 bases, with 12 bases between them. The CDR3 length is 13 residues. Germline V gene data show CDR1 as MNHEY and CDR2 as SVGEGT. The data originate from a study of blood T cell repertoires in COVID-19. Study-level background: Samples came from the United States, Italy and Spain, spanning acute and convalescent COVID-19. Nucleic acid was either cDNA or gDNA, and it came from T cells, B-cell-depleted T cells, or PBMCs.

In the study's own analysis: Estimated nucleated cell counts came from reference gene primer amplification. TCRdb keeps only in-frame clones here, not all; method: immunoSEQ multiplex PCR. V and J calls plus clone size are reproduced from that table; the DNA served to infer D and trimming. Here the sample spans 35,000 to 45,000 clones, over 80% being singletons. This TCR was sampled from a human donor in a cohort sampled during active COVID-19. Source material: peripheral blood. This sequence joins TRBV6-2 or TRBV6-3 and TRBJ2-7; D may be TRBD1 (6 bases). The CDR3 is CASSVTQGYEQYF. The CDR3, as DNA: TGTGCCAGCAGCGTAACACAGGGCTACGAGCAGTACTTC.